These 24 T cell receptor beta chains were all obtained from the same sample, sequenced in a study of T cells in Graves' hyperthyroidism and ophthalmopathy. TCR beta CDR3 region amplification was performed from RNA transcripts. Initially, a first-round RT-PCR of the TCR CDR3 employed the HTBI primer set. TCRdb analysed the multiplex PCR reads with MiXCR anew, one entry per CDR3 protein. The top ten clones hold more than 7% of a sample with hundreds of thousands of distinct CDR3 sequences, about 45% of them seen once. Sequencing was carried out using peripheral blood or thyroid tissue (not recorded which). These receptors all stem from an adult man with Graves' disease, either hyperthyroidism or ophthalmopathy (not recorded which).

In its sample, this clonotype was seen a few times. The rearrangement uses TRBV12-3 or TRBV12-4 and TRBJ2-7; 8 bases are a match to TRBD2. V shed 4 bases and J 9 bases; nucleotides not matched to a gene: 8. The length of the CDR3 is 13 residues. Here the CDR3 reads CASSSTQSGGQYF. CDR3 nucleotide sequence: TGTGCCAGCAGTTCCACCCAAAGCGGGGGGCAGTACTTC.

A word on this clonotype: A read error may be the cause here, since a much bigger clone is one base away. The chain carries TRBV24-1 and TRBJ1-2, with D tentatively TRBD1 (5 bases). The CDR3 extends over 15 amino acids. Germline loops: CDR1 KGHDR, CDR2 SFDVKD. V was clipped by 7 bases and J by 6 bases, with 20 bases between them. The CDR3, as DNA: TGTGCCACCAGAGCCCCGGACAAGGAGGCGGATGGCTACACCTTC. Its translation: CATRAPDKEADGYTF.

The chain uses TRBV12-3 or TRBV12-4 and TRBJ2-7; 11 bases are a match to TRBD2. The CDR3 has 14 amino acids. V was clipped by 5 bases and J by 6 bases; unmatched bases: 6. In DNA, the CDR3 is TGTGCCAGCAGTCCGACTAGCGGGATTTCCGAGCAGTACTTC. Its protein product is CASSPTSGISEQYF.

The V call is TRBV7-6, the J call TRBJ1-1; D perhaps matches TRBD1 (5 bases). Trimming pared 5 bases from V and 0 bases from J, leaving 16 bases between. The germline gives CDR1 SGHVS, CDR2 FNYEAQ. CDR3 length equals 16 residues. CDR3: CASSMRGDTMNTEAFF. The CDR3 DNA reads TGTGCCAGCAGCATGAGGGGAGACACAATGAACACTGAAGCTTTCTTT.

The rearrangement links TRBV7-9 to TRBJ1-2; no firm D call. Per germline, CDR1 SEHNR and CDR2 FQNEAQ (reference sequence). The germline V and J ends were trimmed by 5 bases and 6 bases, with 19 bases remaining between them. CDR3 length: 15 residues. The CDR3 region has the DNA TGTGCCAGCAGCCTCGGCCCGGGAGGAGGCCATGGCTACACCTTC. Its translation is CASSLGPGGGHGYTF.

This clonotype appeared many times. V gene TRBV10-3 combines with J gene TRBJ1-5, with D possibly matching TRBD1 (6 bases). V shed 2 bases and J shed 6 bases, with 14 bases lying between them. The CDR3 spans 15 residues. Germline CDR1 and CDR2: ENHRY and SYGVKD. CDR3 in amino acids: CAISEGGASGQPQHF. In DNA, the CDR3 is TGTGCCATCAGTGAGGGGGGGGCGAGCGGTCAGCCCCAGCATTTT.

This clonotype was observed a handful of times. The rearrangement joins TRBV29-1 to TRBJ2-5, with D hard to call. In germline, CDR1 is SQVTM, CDR2 ANQGSEA. The CDR3 totals 13 residues. Trimming shortened V by 2 bases and J by 4 bases, and 11 bases separated the two germline ends. For the CDR3, the DNA is TGCAGCGTTGAAAATCGGATTTCAGAGACCCAGTACTTC. It yields the protein CSVENRISETQYF.

Worth noting for this clonotype: A much bigger clone sits one base away, suggesting this may be a read error. The genes are TRBV7-9 and TRBJ1-1; D is perhaps TRBD1 (6 bases). Germline V gene sequence: CDR1 SEHNR, CDR2 FQNEAQ (reference sequence). The CDR3 is 13 amino acids. For the CDR3, the DNA is TGTGCCAGCAGCACACAGGGTAGGATTGAAGCTTCCTTT. It codes for CASSTQGRIEASF.

This clonotype was seen only once. V and J are TRBV11-2 and TRBJ1-1; no definite D call. This CDR3 spans 11 amino acids. Germline V CDR1 and CDR2: SGHAT, FQNNGV. V was cut by 6 bases and J by 6 bases, with 8 bases left in between. CDR3 nucleotide sequence: TGTGCCAGCAGACGGGTTGCTGAAGCTTTCTTT. Translated: CASRRVAEAFF.

The chain has TRBV5-1 and TRBJ1-1, with a tentative D call TRBD1 (5 bases). CDR1 and CDR2 from the germline V gene are SGHRS and YFSETQ. This CDR3 is built from 15 residues. V was clipped by 0 bases and J by 5 bases, with 14 bases between them. CDR3 protein: CASSLVAGTETEAFF. CDR3 coding DNA: TGCGCCAGCAGCTTGGTTGCGGGGACCGAAACTGAAGCTTTCTTT.

Concerning this clonotype: A single base separates this from a much larger clone, so it may be a read error. The chain carries TRBV7-8 and TRBJ2-5; 13 bases are shared with TRBD2. This CDR3 is 15 amino acids long. The V gene end was trimmed by 5 bases and the J gene end by 0 bases; junction bases not matched to a gene: 0. Germline lookup yields CDR1 SGHVS and CDR2 FQNEAQ. The CDR3 bases are TGTGCCAGCAGCGGACTAGCGGGAGACCAAGAGACCCAGTACTTC. As protein: CASSGLAGDQETQYF.

As for this clonotype: Possible read error: a much larger clone is one base away. The chain has TRBV29-1 and TRBJ1-1; D unresolved. Between the trimmed V and J ends, which lost 6 bases and 5 bases, there was a span of 22 bases. The CDR3 is 15 amino acids. Germline V gene sequence: CDR1 SQVTM, CDR2 ANQGSEA. The CDR3 DNA sequence: TGCAGCGTCGGAGGGTTGGGAGTTGGGAGTACTGAAGCTTTCTTT. Translating it yields CSVGGLGVGSTEAFF.

This clonotype was recorded many times. V gene TRBV24-1 combines with J gene TRBJ1-5; D not certain. V lost 2 bases, J lost 0 bases, and 19 bases lay in between. Germline CDR1 KGHDR, CDR2 SFDVKD. CDR3 length: 19 amino acids. The CDR3 sequence is CATSDSTDFSFDSNQPQHF. The CDR3 DNA is TGTGCCACCAGTGATTCAACGGACTTCAGCTTCGATAGCAATCAGCCCCAGCATTTT.

This clonotype was seen many times. The V gene is TRBV7-3, the J gene TRBJ2-5, with 11 nucleotides matching TRBD2. Losses at the gene ends were 3 bases for V and 10 bases for J; bases not matched to a gene: 4. Germline CDR1 is SGHTA and CDR2 is FQGTGA. The CDR3 extends over 13 amino acids. CDR3 DNA sequence: TGTGCCAGCAGCTTGCTAGCGGGGGGCCTCCAGTACTTC. It translates to CASSLLAGGLQYF.

Remarks on this clonotype: This could be a read error, since a much larger clone is one nucleotide away. The chain recombines TRBV5-1 with TRBJ2-7; 10 nucleotides line up with TRBD2. Germline CDR1 and CDR2: SGHRS and YFSETQ. The CDR3 consists of 15 residues. Germline trimming cut 1 base from V and 3 bases from J; bases unmatched to any gene: 4. CDR3 loop: CASSLLKREGYEQYF. The CDR3 nucleotides read TGCGCCAGCAGCTTGCTCAAGCGGGAGGGCTACGAGCAGTACTTC.

The V and J genes are TRBV7-3 and TRBJ1-4; the match to TRBD1 covers 10 bases. This CDR3 comprises 14 residues. With V trimmed by 5 bases and J by 11 bases, 8 bases remained unmatched. Germline values: CDR1 SGHTA, CDR2 FQGTGA. The CDR3 DNA reads TGTGCCAGCAGCGAAGGGACAGGGGAAGGGAAACTGTTTTTT. It encodes CASSEGTGEGKLFF.

This rearrangement joins TRBV10-3 to TRBJ2-7, with D possibly being TRBD1 or TRBD2 (5 bases each). Trimming removed 3 bases at V and 4 bases at J, with 10 bases between. The CDR3 length is 13 residues. The germline gives CDR1 ENHRY, CDR2 SYGVKD. The CDR3 loop is CAISDGTAYEQYF. The DNA of the CDR3 is TGTGCCATCAGTGACGGGACGGCGTACGAGCAGTACTTC.

V is TRBV7-1 and J is TRBJ2-5; 8 bases fit TRBD1. TRBV7-1 is assigned to the ORF class and has an uncertain function. This CDR3 spans 16 amino acids. V lost 5 bases, J lost 0 bases, and 8 bases stayed unmatched. DNA for the CDR3: TGTGCCAGCAGCCAAGGGCAGGGGGCAGACCAAGAGACCCAGTACTTC. It encodes CASSQGQGADQETQYF.

As to this clonotype: At one boundary the junction diverges from the germline segment, which might be a read error. The chain's CDR3 is CASSQELSYEQYF. The CDR3 DNA follows: TGTGCCAGCAGCCAAGAATTATCATACGAGCAGTACTTC. The chain carries TRBV5-1 and TRBJ2-7; D gene unclear. CDR3 size: 13 residues. Germline V lookup: CDR1 SGHRS, CDR2 YFSETQ.

Remarks on this clonotype: Germline and junction disagree at one end, which may indicate a read error. The chain carries TRBV2 and TRBJ2-2; D is perhaps TRBD2 (5 bases). The length of the CDR3 is 15 residues. Germline V CDR1 and CDR2: SNHLY, FYNNEI. CDR3 sequence: CASGELSGSTGELFF. CDR3 nucleotides: TGTGCCAGCGGTGAATTGAGCGGAAGCACCGGGGAGCTGTTTTTT. The variable domain in full, completed from reference TRBV2 and TRBJ2-2, reads EPEVTQTPSHQVTQMGQEVILRCVPISNHLYFYWYRQILGQKVEFLVSFYNNEISEKSEIFDDQFSVERPDGSNFTLKIRSTKLEDSAMYFCASGELSGSTGELFFGEGSRLTVL.

V gene TRBV7-9 combines with J gene TRBJ2-7; D ambiguous. CDR3 length: 14 residues. V was clipped by 3 bases and J by 0 bases, with 9 bases between them. Germline values: CDR1 SEHNR, CDR2 FQNEAQ (reference sequence). CDR3 nucleotides: TGTGCCAGCAGCTTTTGGGGTAGCTCCTACGAGCAGTACTTC. Translating it yields CASSFWGSSYEQYF.

This clonotype was detected only a few times. The chain couples TRBV7-8 to TRBJ2-5; 9 nucleotides match TRBD2. V shed 4 bases and J 2 bases; nucleotides not matched to a gene: 17. The CDR3 has 19 residues. Germline CDR1 reads SGHVS; CDR2 reads FQNEAQ. CDR3 residues: CASSYRRLADRRGQETQYF. The CDR3 nucleotides read TGTGCCAGCAGCTACCGGCGACTAGCGGACCGCCGGGGGCAAGAGACCCAGTACTTC.

This clonotype was seen ten or more times. This rearrangement joins TRBV7-2 to TRBJ2-5; D is undetermined. V dropped 5 bases and J dropped 9 bases, with 16 bases sitting between them. The CDR3 spans 13 residues. Germline assignment: CDR1 SGHTA and CDR2 FQGNSA. In nucleotides, the CDR3 is TGTGCCAGCAGCGAAAATCGACCCTCGGCCCAGTACTTC. Its protein product is CASSENRPSAQYF. Using reference TRBV7-2 and TRBJ2-5 for the parts outside the CDR3, the full variable domain is GAGVSQSPSNKVTEKGKDVELRCDPISGHTALYWYRQSLGQGLEFLIYFQGNSAPDKSGLPSDRFSAERTGGSVSTLTIQRTQQEDSAVYLCASSENRPSAQYFGPGTRLLVL.

The chain recombines TRBV13 with TRBJ1-5; D remains ambiguous. Germline V gene sequence: CDR1 PRHDT, CDR2 FYEKMQ (reference sequence). Trimming removed 6 bases from V and 0 bases from J, with 12 bases in between. This CDR3 has 15 amino acids. The CDR3 sequence is CASRAPGYSNQPQHF. CDR3 in DNA: TGTGCCAGCAGAGCTCCGGGATATAGCAATCAGCCCCAGCATTTT.